The sequence of this T cell receptor (beta chain) was determined in a study of CD4 T cells in relation to SARS-CoV-2 and coronaviruses. Unmatched junction bases numbered 4, after V lost 5 bases and J lost 6 bases. The CDR3 is made up of 13 amino acids. Germline loops: CDR1 MNHEY, CDR2 SVGAGI. In the case of this clone: The target antigen is unknown.

Generated by immunoSEQ multiplex PCR, the TCRdb table keeps only in-frame clones and is missing some. This repertoire shows about 20,000 clones, around three quarters found once; its top ten account for 15% to 18%. Before the COVID-19 pandemic, during about 2011-2018, CD4+ T cells were taken from unexposed donors. Isolation of CD4+ T cells took place after nine to ten days in culture. The sample consisted of CD4+ T cells from PBMCs, cultured in vitro. The rearrangement joins TRBV6-5 to TRBJ1-2, with 9 positions matching TRBD1. The clonotype originates from a human donor in good health. CDR3 nucleotides: TGTGCCAGCAGTCCCGACAGGGGGAATGGCTACACCTTC. Translating it yields CASSPDRGNGYTF.